This is a list of T cell receptor beta chains from one sample in a study of cytomegalovirus exposure and HLA in healthy donors. Generated by immunoSEQ multiplex PCR, the TCRdb table keeps only in-frame clones and is missing some. Of approximately 140,000 clones listed, approximately 87% are singletons. Sequencing used PBMCs. The origin of the receptors is a man between 18 and 35 years old in good health and CMV-seronegative. The CDR3 runs from the conserved cysteine through the conserved F or W. D genes are given only for firm matches. Clone size appears in some rows only: once, few, many, or a class for an expanded clone.

J	D	size	V	CDR3	DNA
TRBJ2-7	TRBD2	-	TRBV7-8	CASSAGGETSGYEQYF	TGTGCCAGCAGCGCAGGCGGGGAGACTAGCGGATACGAGCAGTACTTC
TRBJ2-2	TRBD1	-	TRBV5-1	CASSRDRDTGELFF	TGCGCCAGCAGCAGGGACAGGGACACCGGGGAGCTGTTTTTT
TRBJ2-1	-	-	TRBV7-2	CASSFFPFNEQFF	TGTGCCAGCAGCTTTTTTCCGTTCAATGAGCAGTTCTTC
TRBJ1-2	-	-	TRBV6-1	CASSDLYGYTF	TGTGCCAGCAGTGACCTATATGGCTACACCTTC
TRBJ2-7	TRBD1	-	TRBV5-1	CASSLGTGKFEQYF	TGCGCCAGCAGCTTGGGGACAGGAAAGTTCGAGCAGTACTTC
TRBJ1-4	TRBD1	-	TRBV30	CAWSATSTGGHEKLFF	TGTGCCTGGAGTGCAACTTCGACAGGGGGCCATGAAAAACTGTTTTTT
TRBJ2-2	TRBD2	-	TRBV7-8	CASSLVAGIPNTGELFF	TGTGCCAGCAGCTTGGTAGCGGGGATCCCGAACACCGGGGAGCTGTTTTTT
TRBJ2-4	TRBD1	-	TRBV10-3	CAISEAGTEDIQYF	TGTGCCATCAGTGAGGCCGGGACAGAGGACATTCAGTACTTC
TRBJ2-1	TRBD2	-	TRBV15	CATSRVAGEDNEQFF	TGTGCCACCAGCAGAGTAGCGGGAGAGGACAATGAGCAGTTCTTC
TRBJ2-7	-	-	TRBV10-3	CAITPGGGGEQYF	TGTGCCATCACCCCAGGGGGAGGAGGCGAGCAGTACTTC
TRBJ2-3	TRBD2	-	TRBV7-2	CASSGMWTSGLTDTQYF	TGTGCCAGCAGCGGGATGTGGACTAGCGGACTCACAGATACGCAGTATTTT
TRBJ2-1	TRBD2	-	TRBV5-1	CASSSGTAGGNNEQFF	TGCGCCAGCAGCAGCGGGACGGCGGGCGGTAACAATGAGCAGTTCTTC
TRBJ1-5	-	-	TRBV7-2	CASSSVNAVNQPQHF	TGTGCCAGCAGCTCGGTCAACGCGGTGAATCAGCCCCAGCATTTT
TRBJ1-5	TRBD1	-	TRBV27	CASSLDRVSNQPQHF	TGTGCCAGCAGTTTAGACAGGGTTAGCAATCAGCCCCAGCATTTT
TRBJ1-5	-	-	TRBV28	CASRKQGSSNQPQHF	TGTGCCAGCAGAAAACAGGGTTCTAGCAATCAGCCCCAGCATTTT
TRBJ1-5	-	-	TRBV6-6	CASSYSQVSNQPQHF	TGTGCCAGCAGTTACTCGCAGGTTAGCAATCAGCCCCAGCATTTT
TRBJ1-2	TRBD1	once	TRBV7-9	CASSLAGQSAYGYTF	TGTGCCAGCAGCTTAGCGGGACAGTCAGCCTATGGCTACACCTTC
TRBJ1-1	TRBD1	-	TRBV5-1	CASSLRGDRGGEAFF	TGCGCCAGCAGCCTAAGAGGGGACAGGGGTGGTGAAGCTTTCTTT
TRBJ2-7	-	-	TRBV5-6	CASSSNSDEQYF	TGTGCCAGCAGCTCAAACAGTGACGAGCAGTACTTC
TRBJ2-7	TRBD1	-	TRBV29-1	CSVIRTGITYEQYF	TGCAGCGTTATCCGGACAGGGATTACCTACGAGCAGTACTTC
TRBJ1-1	-	-	TRBV19	CASYDSPTEAFF	TGTGCCAGTTACGACAGCCCAACTGAAGCTTTCTTT
TRBJ2-3	-	once	TRBV6-6	CASSTGQPTDTQYF	TGTGCCAGCAGTACAGGACAGCCCACAGATACGCAGTATTTT
TRBJ2-7	-	-	TRBV7-2	CASSLAWEAPYEQYF	TGTGCCAGCAGCTTAGCATGGGAGGCCCCCTACGAGCAGTACTTC
TRBJ2-2	TRBD2	-	TRBV18	CASSDLLAANTGELFF	TGTGCCAGCTCGGATTTGCTAGCGGCGAACACCGGGGAGCTGTTTTTT
TRBJ2-3	-	-	TRBV7-8	CASSFAGQIDTQYF	TGTGCCAGCAGCTTCGCCGGACAGATAGATACGCAGTATTTT
TRBJ2-7	-	-	TRBV28	CASSLTRDRLFF	TGTGCCAGCAGTTTGACGAGAGACAGGTTATTCTTC
TRBJ2-1	TRBD1	-	TRBV15	CATSREHDRAVEQFF	TGTGCCACCAGCAGAGAACACGACAGGGCGGTTGAGCAGTTCTTC
TRBJ1-3	-	-	TRBV29-1	CSVWAGNTIYF	TGCAGTGTTTGGGCGGGAAACACCATATATTTT
TRBJ2-1	TRBD2	once	TRBV10-3	CAGGLAGGEQFF	TGTGCCGGGGGACTAGCGGGAGGAGAGCAGTTCTTC
TRBJ1-6	-	-	TRBV6-6	CASSSQGINSPLHF	TGTGCCAGCAGCTCGCAGGGGATTAATTCACCCCTCCACTTT
TRBJ2-7	-	-	TRBV7-9	CASSFLGQPYEQYF	TGTGCCAGCAGCTTCCTTGGACAGCCCTACGAGCAGTACTTC
TRBJ2-2	-	-	TRBV5-4	CASSLVDSYTGELFF	TGTGCCAGCAGCTTGGTTGACAGCTACACCGGGGAGCTGTTTTTT
TRBJ1-1	-	-	TRBV6-5	CASSYMGGTEAFF	TGTGCCAGCAGTTACATGGGGGGAACTGAAGCTTTCTTT
TRBJ1-2	-	-	TRBV7-9	CASSFDSPAAGYTF	TGTGCCAGCAGCTTTGACAGCCCTGCCGCTGGCTACACCTTC
TRBJ2-7	-	-	TRBV2	CASSERSPSHEQYF	TGTGCCAGCAGTGAGAGAAGCCCATCCCACGAGCAGTACTTC
TRBJ2-7	-	-	TRBV5-6	CASSRTVREQYF	TGTGCCAGCAGCAGAACCGTCCGGGAGCAGTACTTC
TRBJ1-4	TRBD1	-	TRBV25-1	CASSEYDRGEKLFF	TGTGCCAGCAGTGAATATGACAGGGGTGAAAAACTGTTTTTT
TRBJ2-7	-	-	TRBV5-1	CASSLVLAGADEQYF	TGCGCCAGCAGCTTGGTACTAGCTGGGGCAGACGAGCAGTACTTC
TRBJ2-7	TRBD1	-	TRBV7-9	CASSHRDRAGYEQYF	TGTGCCAGCAGCCACCGGGACAGGGCCGGCTACGAGCAGTACTTC
TRBJ2-1	-	-	TRBV5-1	CASSSSGYNEQFF	TGCGCCAGCAGCTCGTCAGGGTACAATGAGCAGTTCTTC
TRBJ2-3	TRBD2	-	TRBV7-9	CASSLGDVVAGQYF	TGTGCCAGCAGCTTAGGGGACGTCGTAGCGGGGCAGTATTTT